This T cell receptor beta chain emerged from a study of tumor-infiltrating lymphocytes in oesophageal squamous cell carcinoma. TCRdb re-called the PCR reads with MiXCR, one entry per CDR3 protein. The sample carries roughly 3,300 distinct CDR3 sequences, roughly a sixth recorded once. This clonotype ranks as medium-sized (0.01 to 0.1%). Relative to the germline gene, one junction end is altered; a read error may explain this. Germline V gene sequence: CDR1 SSHAT, CDR2 FNYEAQ (reference sequence). The length of the CDR3 is 16 residues. The clonotype was recovered from a male donor with esophageal squamous cell carcinoma. The sequencing sample was made of esophageal tumor tissue. The chain uses TRBV7-7 and TRBJ2-5; 10 bases line up with TRBD2. The CDR3 DNA reads as TGTGCTAGCAGCTTAGACCCTAGCGGGGGCGGGGAGACCCAGTACTTC. This translates into CASSLDPSGGGETQYF. Full variable domain (missing parts from reference TRBV7-7 and TRBJ2-5): GAGVSQSPRYKVTKRGQDVTLRCDPISSHATLYWYQQALGQGPEFLTYFNYEAQPDKSGLPSDRFSAERPEGSISTLTIQRTEQRDSAMYRCASSLDPSGGGETQYFGPGTRLLVL.